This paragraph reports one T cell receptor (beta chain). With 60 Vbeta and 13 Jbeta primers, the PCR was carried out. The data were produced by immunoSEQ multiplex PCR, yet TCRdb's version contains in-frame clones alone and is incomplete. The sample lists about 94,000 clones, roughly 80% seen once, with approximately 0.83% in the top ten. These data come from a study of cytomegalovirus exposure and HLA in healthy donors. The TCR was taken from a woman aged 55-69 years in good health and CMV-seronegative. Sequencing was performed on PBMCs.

CDR3 sequence (DNA): TGTGCCAGCAACCAGAGGGGGGGTACTCCGATCGTTGAGCAGTTCTTC. Amino acid sequence: CASNQRGGTPIVEQFF. The gene calls are TRBV27 and TRBJ2-1; D might be TRBD2 (7 bases). V was clipped by 7 bases and J by 9 bases, with 25 bases between them. The CDR3 consists of 16 residues. Germline-derived CDR1 and CDR2 are MNHEY and SMNVEV (reference sequence).